This entry lists 23 T cell receptor beta chains sequenced from one sample in a study of Ad26.COV2.S vaccination and SARS-CoV-2 variants. The repertoire was sequenced with immunoSEQ multiplex PCR; TCRdb's copy has only in-frame clones and lacks some. The sample consists of about 330,000 clones, about nine tenths of them appearing once. Treatment in this sample: about 20 received Ad26.COV2.S at low or high dose, single or two shots; a few received placebo; per-sample allocation not given. Sampling was performed 63 days after the first vaccine or placebo injection. The material was peripheral blood, obtained in a trial of Ad26.COV2.S vaccine versus placebo. The receptors were sampled from a person between 18 and 65 years old who received the Ad26.COV2.S COVID-19 vaccine or a placebo.

The chain recombines TRBV6-2 or TRBV6-3 with TRBJ1-2; D might be TRBD1 (5 bases). V was shortened by 1 base and J by 3 bases, with 21 bases between the two germline ends. This CDR3 spans 18 amino acids. From germline, CDR1 is MNHEY and CDR2 SVGEGT. The CDR3 sequence: CASSYYPPQGYLDYGYTF. CDR3 coding DNA: TGTGCCAGCAGTTACTACCCACCTCAGGGTTATTTGGACTATGGCTACACCTTC.

The genes are TRBV19 and TRBJ1-2; no firm D call. Germline V gives CDR1 LNHDA, CDR2 SQIVND (reference sequence). Trimming left V 4 bases short and J 3 bases short, with 12 bases between. The CDR3 is made up of 14 amino acids. CDR3 amino acids: CASSTLAGDYGYTF. Written as DNA, the CDR3 is TGTGCCAGTAGTACCCTGGCAGGAGACTATGGCTACACCTTC.

The V gene is TRBV18, the J gene TRBJ1-2; a possible D gene is TRBD1 (5 bases). The germline V gene encodes CDR1 KGHSH and CDR2 LQKENI. The length of the CDR3 is 12 residues. Trimming removed 2 bases from V and 8 bases from J, with 9 bases in between. CDR3 nucleotides: TGTGCCAGCTCACCAAGGGGCATAGGCTACACCTTC. As protein: CASSPRGIGYTF.

This chain uses TRBV18 with TRBJ2-7; tentative D call: TRBD2 (6 bases). The CDR3 is 17 residues long. V was cut by 3 bases and J by 2 bases, with 20 bases left in between. Germline CDR1 reads KGHSH; CDR2 reads LQKENI. The CDR3 DNA sequence: TGTGCCAGCTCACCCCAGGAGGTGTCTGGGGGGACCTACGAGCAGTACTTC. Translated: CASSPQEVSGGTYEQYF. Using reference TRBV18 and TRBJ2-7 for the parts outside the CDR3, the full variable domain is NAGVMQNPRHLVRRRGQEARLRCSPMKGHSHVYWYRQLPEEGLKFMVYLQKENIIDESGMPKERFSAEFPKEGPSILRIQQVVRGDSAAYFCASSPQEVSGGTYEQYFGPGTRLTVT.

About this clone itself: Additional DNA sequences in this sample encode the identical CDR3. The rearrangement joins TRBV5-1 to TRBJ1-4; 9 bases fit TRBD1. CDR3 length: 14 amino acids. V lost 4 bases to trimming and J lost 5 bases; unmatched junction nucleotides: 3. Germline CDR1 SGHRS, CDR2 YFSETQ. The CDR3 region is CASSPGQGNEKLFF. The CDR3 bases are TGCGCCAGCAGCCCTGGACAGGGGAATGAAAAACTGTTTTTT. The complete variable domain, with remaining parts taken from reference TRBV5-1 and TRBJ1-4, reads KAGVTQTPRYLIKTRGQQVTLSCSPISGHRSVSWYQQTPGQGLQFLFEYFSETQRNKGNFPGRFSGRQFSNSRSEMNVSTLELGDSALYLCASSPGQGNEKLFFGSGTQLSVL.

This clone came up once. This chain connects TRBV27 to TRBJ2-1; TRBD2 aligns across 10 bases. V shed 7 bases and J 7 bases; nucleotides not matched to a gene: 13. This CDR3 has 16 amino acids. Germline values: CDR1 MNHEY, CDR2 SMNVEV (reference sequence). CDR3 protein: CASTPMLLAGANEQFF. The CDR3 DNA is TGTGCCAGCACCCCCATGCTTCTAGCGGGAGCAAATGAGCAGTTCTTC.

The chain joins TRBV11-3 to TRBJ1-1; D gene ambiguous. CDR1 is SGHNT and CDR2 is YENEEA in the germline V gene. V was cut by 5 bases and J by 4 bases, with 8 bases left in between. The CDR3 covers 12 residues. The chain's CDR3 is CASSPSGTEAFF. The CDR3 nucleotides read TGTGCCAGCAGCCCCAGTGGCACTGAAGCTTTCTTT.

This chain links TRBV5-5 with TRBJ1-1; 10 bases are shared with TRBD1. V dropped 1 base and J dropped 1; count of bases not matched to a gene: 4. This CDR3 spans 16 amino acids. CDR1 SGHKS and CDR2 YYEKEE come from the germline V gene (reference sequence). CDR3 region: CASSLRTGGTNTEAFF. The DNA of the CDR3 is TGTGCCAGCAGCTTGAGGACAGGGGGTACGAACACTGAAGCTTTCTTT.

V is TRBV7-8 and J is TRBJ1-4; the D gene is possibly TRBD1 (6 bases). The V and J ends lost 2 bases and 5 bases respectively, with 24 bases between them. From germline, CDR1 is SGHVS and CDR2 FQNEAQ. The CDR3 runs 19 residues. CDR3 coding DNA: TGTGCCAGCAGCTTATTGAGACTCCAACTAGGGGGTTCAAATGAAAAACTGTTTTTT. Translating gives CASSLLRLQLGGSNEKLFF.

J is TRBJ2-3 and V is TRBV6-6, with D unclear. Trimming took off 2 bases at V and 7 bases at J, with 16 bases between the two ends. Germline V gene data show CDR1 as MNHNY and CDR2 as SVGAGI (reference sequence). The CDR3 extends over 15 amino acids. CDR3 protein: CASSYRPPPKNTQYF. The DNA for the CDR3 is TGTGCCAGCAGTTACAGACCCCCCCCCAAAAATACGCAGTATTTT.

The gene calls are TRBV7-2 and TRBJ2-5; 11 bases are shared with TRBD2. This CDR3 contains 19 residues. CDR1 and CDR2 from the germline V gene are SGHTA and FQGNSA. V gave up 5 bases and J gave up 2 bases; unmatched junction bases: 16. CDR3 loop: CASSPGGIAGGSIQETQYF. CDR3 in DNA: TGTGCCAGCAGCCCCGGTGGGATAGCGGGAGGGTCCATTCAAGAGACCCAGTACTTC. Full variable domain (remainder filled in from reference TRBV7-2 and TRBJ2-5): GAGVSQSPSNKVTEKGKDVELRCDPISGHTALYWYRQSLGQGLEFLIYFQGNSAPDKSGLPSDRFSAERTGGSVSTLTIQRTQQEDSAVYLCASSPGGIAGGSIQETQYFGPGTRLLVL.

V gene TRBV6-6 combines with J gene TRBJ1-2; 9 bases fit TRBD1. The CDR3 contains 15 residues. Germline V gene lookup returns CDR1 MNHNY and CDR2 SVGAGI (reference sequence). V gave up 0 bases and J gave up 6 bases; unmatched junction bases: 5. The CDR3, as DNA: TGTGCCAGCAGTTACTCGGGACAGGGCTTGGATGGCTACACCTTC. It is translated as CASSYSGQGLDGYTF.

The chain couples TRBV5-5 to TRBJ1-1; D remains ambiguous. V lost 1 base, J lost 5 bases, and 12 bases lay in between. The CDR3 is made up of 14 amino acids. Germline V gene lookup returns CDR1 SGHKS and CDR2 YYEKEE (reference sequence). The CDR3 region has the DNA TGTGCCAGCAGCTTGTTCCTGGGAGGGACTGAAGCTTTCTTT. As protein: CASSLFLGGTEAFF.

The chain couples TRBV5-1 to TRBJ2-3, with a weak D call TRBD1 (5 bases). The V and J ends lost 4 bases and 2 bases respectively, with 14 bases between them. CDR3 length equals 15 residues. CDR1 SGHRS and CDR2 YFSETQ come from the germline V gene. DNA of the CDR3: TGCGCCAGCAGCCCATGGACAAGTTTCACAGATACGCAGTATTTT. Translating it yields CASSPWTSFTDTQYF.

The V and J genes are TRBV7-2 and TRBJ2-3; D call uncertain. Trimming took off 2 bases at V and 3 bases at J, with 12 bases between the two ends. Germline V gene lookup returns CDR1 SGHTA and CDR2 FQGNSA. The length of the CDR3 is 15 residues. The CDR3 DNA reads TGTGCCAGCAGCTTAAAGGGTTTTGGGACAGATACGCAGTATTTT. Protein product: CASSLKGFGTDTQYF.

The chain carries TRBV29-1 and TRBJ2-5, with D tentatively TRBD1 (5 bases). The CDR3 extends over 13 amino acids. Germline V gene data show CDR1 as SQVTM and CDR2 as ANQGSEA. V dropped 6 bases and J dropped 2 bases, with 13 bases sitting between them. CDR3 in amino acids: CSVQAEAQETQYF. The CDR3 nucleotides are TGCAGCGTACAGGCAGAGGCTCAAGAGACCCAGTACTTC. Supplemented by reference TRBV29-1 and TRBJ2-5, the full variable domain reads SAVISQKPSRDICQRGTSLTIQCQVDSQVTMMFWYRQQPGQSLTLIATANQGSEATYESGFVIDKFPISRPNLTFSTLTVSNMSPEDSSIYLCSVQAEAQETQYFGPGTRLLVL.

The chain uses TRBV20-1 and TRBJ1-2; TRBD1 matches at 8 bases. Unmatched junction bases numbered 2, after V lost 4 bases and J lost 7 bases. CDR1 is DFQATT, CDR2 SNEGSKA, per germline (reference sequence). The CDR3 covers 11 residues. DNA of the CDR3: TGCAGTGCTACGGACAGGGTTGGCTACACCTTC. Translation: CSATDRVGYTF.

V usage is TRBV12-3 or TRBV12-4 and J usage is TRBJ2-5; no firm D call. V lost 6 bases and J lost 5, with 13 bases in between. The CDR3 loop spans 13 amino acids. The CDR3 loop reads CASRPVDGETQYF. The CDR3 nucleotides read TGTGCCAGCAGGCCCGTAGACGGGGAGACCCAGTACTTC.

The rearrangement uses TRBV19 and TRBJ1-2, with D uncertain. There are 15 residues in the CDR3. Germline CDR1 reads LNHDA; CDR2 reads SQIVND (reference sequence). Trimming removed 3 bases at V and 2 bases at J, with 13 bases between. CDR3 DNA sequence: TGTGCCAGTAGTATGATGGGTCCGACGAACTATGGCTACACCTTC. Amino acid sequence: CASSMMGPTNYGYTF.

This chain links TRBV3-1 (or the pseudogene TRBV3-2) with TRBJ2-7; 14 nucleotides match TRBD2. Germline CDR1 is LGHDT and CDR2 is YNNKEL (reference sequence). The CDR3 length is 15 residues. Germline trimming cut 3 bases from V and 7 bases from J; bases unmatched to any gene: 5. CDR3 sequence (DNA): TGTGCCAGCAGCCAGGGACTAGCGGGGGTAGAAGAGCAGTACTTC. Translation gives CASSQGLAGVEEQYF.

This chain links TRBV6-5 with TRBJ2-3; 9 nucleotides agree with TRBD2. The CDR3 is 14 amino acids. Germline V gives CDR1 MNHEY, CDR2 SVGAGI. V dropped 1 base and J dropped 6; count of bases not matched to a gene: 2. CDR3 in amino acids: CASSYWREGDTQYF. CDR3 nucleotide sequence: TGTGCCAGCAGTTACTGGCGGGAGGGTGATACGCAGTATTTT.

CDR3 residues: CASTVDRASNQPQHF. The DNA of the CDR3 is TGTGCCAGCACCGTAGACAGAGCAAGCAATCAGCCCCAGCATTTT. The gene calls are TRBV6-5 and TRBJ1-5, with a tentative D call TRBD1 (5 bases). This CDR3 spans 15 amino acids. Germline CDR1 MNHEY, CDR2 SVGAGI. V lost 7 bases and J lost 1, with 14 bases in between.

The chain joins TRBV7-6 to TRBJ1-1; possibly TRBD1 for D (5 bases). V was clipped by 5 bases and J by 1 base, with 11 bases between them. Germline assignment: CDR1 SGHVS and CDR2 FNYEAQ. There are 14 residues in the CDR3. The CDR3 nucleotides are TGTGCCAGCAGCGCGACGAGGGGGAACACTGAAGCTTTCTTT. Translated, it gives CASSATRGNTEAFF.